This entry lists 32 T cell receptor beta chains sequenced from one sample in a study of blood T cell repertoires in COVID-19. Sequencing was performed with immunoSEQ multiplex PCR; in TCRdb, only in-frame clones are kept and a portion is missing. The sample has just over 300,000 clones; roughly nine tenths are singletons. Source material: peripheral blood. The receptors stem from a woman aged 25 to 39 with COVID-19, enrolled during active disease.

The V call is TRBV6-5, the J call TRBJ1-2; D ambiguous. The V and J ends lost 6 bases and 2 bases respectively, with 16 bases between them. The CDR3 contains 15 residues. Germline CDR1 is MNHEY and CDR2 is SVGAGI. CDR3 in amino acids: CASRSPGMSNYGYTF. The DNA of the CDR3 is TGTGCCAGCAGATCCCCAGGAATGTCCAACTATGGCTACACCTTC.

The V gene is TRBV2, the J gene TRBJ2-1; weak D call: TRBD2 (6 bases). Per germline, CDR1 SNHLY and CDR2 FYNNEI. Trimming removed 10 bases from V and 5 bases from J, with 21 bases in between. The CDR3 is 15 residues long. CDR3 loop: CATLAKERADNEQFF. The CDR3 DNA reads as TGTGCCACTTTGGCTAAAGAGCGGGCGGACAATGAGCAGTTCTTC. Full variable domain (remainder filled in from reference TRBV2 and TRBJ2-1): EPEVTQTPSHQVTQMGQEVILRCVPISNHLYFYWYRQILGQKVEFLVSFYNNEISEKSEIFDDQFSVERPDGSNFTLKIRSTKLEDSAMYFCATLAKERADNEQFFGPGTRLTVL.

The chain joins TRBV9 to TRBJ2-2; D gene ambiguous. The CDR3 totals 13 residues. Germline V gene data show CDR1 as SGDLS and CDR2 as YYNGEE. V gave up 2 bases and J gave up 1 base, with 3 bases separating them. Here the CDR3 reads CASSVGNTGELFF. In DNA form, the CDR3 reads TGTGCCAGCAGCGTCGGGAACACCGGGGAGCTGTTTTTT.

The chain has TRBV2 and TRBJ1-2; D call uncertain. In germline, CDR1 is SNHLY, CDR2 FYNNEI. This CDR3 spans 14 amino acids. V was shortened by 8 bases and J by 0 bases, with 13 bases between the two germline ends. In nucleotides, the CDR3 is TGTGCCAGCCGGACGGGAGACCCTAACTATGGCTACACCTTC. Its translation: CASRTGDPNYGYTF.

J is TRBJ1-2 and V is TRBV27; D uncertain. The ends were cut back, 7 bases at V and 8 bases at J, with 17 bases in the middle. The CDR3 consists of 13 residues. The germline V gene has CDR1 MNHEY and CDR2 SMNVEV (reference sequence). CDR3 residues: CASTRKPGEGYTF. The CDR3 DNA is TGTGCCAGCACTAGGAAGCCTGGAGAAGGCTACACCTTC.

Written as DNA, the CDR3 is TGTGCCAGCAGTTTTCGGGGTCGGACCGGGGAGCTGTTTTTT. As protein: CASSFRGRTGELFF. The chain uses TRBV27 and TRBJ2-2, with D tentatively TRBD2 (5 bases). The CDR3 is made up of 14 amino acids. V lost 3 bases to trimming and J lost 5 bases, with 10 bases between them. Per the germline V gene, CDR1 is MNHEY and CDR2 is SMNVEV (reference sequence).

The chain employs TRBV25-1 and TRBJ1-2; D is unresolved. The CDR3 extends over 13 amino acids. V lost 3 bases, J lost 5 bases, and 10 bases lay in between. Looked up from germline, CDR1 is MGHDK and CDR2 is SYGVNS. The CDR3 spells CASSDPNSYGYTF. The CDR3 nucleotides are TGTGCCAGCAGTGATCCCAACAGTTATGGCTACACCTTC.

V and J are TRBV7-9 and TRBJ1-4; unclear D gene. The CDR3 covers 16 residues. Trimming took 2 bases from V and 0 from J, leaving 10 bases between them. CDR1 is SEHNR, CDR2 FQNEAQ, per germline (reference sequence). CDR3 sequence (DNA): TGTGCCAGCAGCTTAAATCCATTTGCAACTAATGAAAAACTGTTTTTT. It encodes CASSLNPFATNEKLFF.

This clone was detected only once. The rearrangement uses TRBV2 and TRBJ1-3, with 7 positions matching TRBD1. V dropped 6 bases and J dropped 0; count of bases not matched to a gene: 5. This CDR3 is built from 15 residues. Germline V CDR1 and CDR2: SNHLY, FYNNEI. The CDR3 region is CASRPRQGSGNTIYF. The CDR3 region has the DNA TGTGCCAGCAGACCACGACAGGGCTCTGGAAACACCATATATTTT. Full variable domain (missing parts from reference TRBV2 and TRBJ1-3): EPEVTQTPSHQVTQMGQEVILRCVPISNHLYFYWYRQILGQKVEFLVSFYNNEISEKSEIFDDQFSVERPDGSNFTLKIRSTKLEDSAMYFCASRPRQGSGNTIYFGEGSWLTVV.

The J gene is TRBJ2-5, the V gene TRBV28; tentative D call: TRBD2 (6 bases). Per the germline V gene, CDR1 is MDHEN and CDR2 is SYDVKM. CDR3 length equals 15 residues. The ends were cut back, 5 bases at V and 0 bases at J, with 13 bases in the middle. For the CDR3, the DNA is TGTGCCAGCAGTCCCATGACTAGTTACCAAGAGACCCAGTACTTC. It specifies CASSPMTSYQETQYF. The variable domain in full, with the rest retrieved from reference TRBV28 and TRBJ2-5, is DVKVTQSSRYLVKRTGEKVFLECVQDMDHENMFWYRQDPGLGLRLIYFSYDVKMKEKGDIPEGYSVSREKKERFSLILESASTNQTSMYLCASSPMTSYQETQYFGPGTRLLVL.

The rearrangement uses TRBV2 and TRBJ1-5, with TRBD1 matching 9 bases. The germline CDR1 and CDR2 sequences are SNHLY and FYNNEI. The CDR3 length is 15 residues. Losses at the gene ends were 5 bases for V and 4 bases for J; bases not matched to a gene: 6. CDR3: CASSPRTGANQPQHF. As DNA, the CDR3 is TGTGCCAGCAGTCCCCGGACAGGGGCGAATCAGCCCCAGCATTTT.

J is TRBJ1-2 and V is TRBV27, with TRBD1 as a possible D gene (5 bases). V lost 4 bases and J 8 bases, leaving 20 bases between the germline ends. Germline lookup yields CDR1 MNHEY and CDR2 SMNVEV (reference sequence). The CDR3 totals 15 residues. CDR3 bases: TGTGCCAGCAGTTCACCCCGGGGAGGGGAGGTCGGCTACACCTTC. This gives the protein CASSSPRGGEVGYTF.

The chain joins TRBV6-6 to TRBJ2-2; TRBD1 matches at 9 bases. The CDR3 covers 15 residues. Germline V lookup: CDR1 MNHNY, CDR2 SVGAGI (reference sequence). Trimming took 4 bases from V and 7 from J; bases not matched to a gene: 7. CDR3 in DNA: TGTGCCAGCAGTTCCTACAGGGGGCAGAACGGGGAGCTGTTTTTT. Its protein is CASSSYRGQNGELFF.

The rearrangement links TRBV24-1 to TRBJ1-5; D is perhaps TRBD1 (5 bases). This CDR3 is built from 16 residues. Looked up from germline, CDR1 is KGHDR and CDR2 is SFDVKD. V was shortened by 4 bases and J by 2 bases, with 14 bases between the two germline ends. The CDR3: CATSDRQKGGNQPQHF. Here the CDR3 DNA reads TGTGCCACCAGTGACCGACAGAAAGGGGGCAATCAGCCCCAGCATTTT.

The CDR3 DNA reads as TGTGCCAGCAGAAACGGACAGGGTCCGGATCTCTATGGCTACACCTTC. Translating gives CASRNGQGPDLYGYTF. The J gene is TRBJ1-2, the V gene TRBV5-4, with 8 bases identical to TRBD1. CDR1 and CDR2 (germline): SGHNT, YYREEE (reference sequence). This CDR3 has 16 amino acids. After removal of 5 bases from V and 4 bases from J, the junction contained 13 bases not matched to a gene.

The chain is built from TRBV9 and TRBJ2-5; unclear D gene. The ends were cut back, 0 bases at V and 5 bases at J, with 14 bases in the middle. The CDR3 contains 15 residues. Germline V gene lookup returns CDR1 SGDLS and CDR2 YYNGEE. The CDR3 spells CASSVDYGAKETQYF. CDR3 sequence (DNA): TGTGCCAGCAGCGTAGATTACGGAGCTAAGGAGACCCAGTACTTC. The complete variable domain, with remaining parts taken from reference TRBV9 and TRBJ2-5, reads DSGVTQTPKHLITATGQRVTLRCSPRSGDLSVYWYQQSLDQGLQFLIQYYNGEERAKGNILERFSAQQFPDLHSELNLSSLELGDSALYFCASSVDYGAKETQYFGPGTRLLVL.

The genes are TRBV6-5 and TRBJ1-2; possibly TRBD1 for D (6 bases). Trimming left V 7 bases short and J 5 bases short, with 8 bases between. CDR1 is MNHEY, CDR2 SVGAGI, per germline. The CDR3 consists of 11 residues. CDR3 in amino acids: CASTRGYGYTF. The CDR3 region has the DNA TGTGCCAGCACGAGGGGGTATGGCTACACCTTC.

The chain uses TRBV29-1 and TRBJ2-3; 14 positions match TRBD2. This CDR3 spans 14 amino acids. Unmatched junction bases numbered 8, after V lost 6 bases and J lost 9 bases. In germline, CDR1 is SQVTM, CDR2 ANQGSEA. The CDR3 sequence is CSVTGTSGGITQYF. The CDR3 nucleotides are TGCAGCGTGACCGGGACTAGCGGGGGAATCACGCAGTATTTT.

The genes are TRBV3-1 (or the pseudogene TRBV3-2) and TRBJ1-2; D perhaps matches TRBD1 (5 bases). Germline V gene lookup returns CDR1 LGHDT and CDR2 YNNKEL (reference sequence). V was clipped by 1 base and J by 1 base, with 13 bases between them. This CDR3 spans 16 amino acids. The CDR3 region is CASSQGGLRNNYGYTF. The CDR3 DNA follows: TGTGCCAGCAGCCAAGGGGGACTCCGGAATAACTATGGCTACACCTTC.

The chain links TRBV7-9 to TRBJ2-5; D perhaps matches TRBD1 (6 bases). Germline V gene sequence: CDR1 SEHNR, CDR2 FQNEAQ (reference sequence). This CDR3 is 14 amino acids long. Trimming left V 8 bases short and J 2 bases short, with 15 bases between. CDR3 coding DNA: TGTGCCAGCTCCCACTGGACAGAACAAGAGACCCAGTACTTC. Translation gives CASSHWTEQETQYF.

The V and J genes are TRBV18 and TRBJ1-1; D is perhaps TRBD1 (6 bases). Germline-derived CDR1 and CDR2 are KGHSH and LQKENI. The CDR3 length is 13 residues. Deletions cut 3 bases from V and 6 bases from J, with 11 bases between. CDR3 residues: CASSPSGDAEAFF. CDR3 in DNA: TGTGCCAGCTCACCGTCAGGGGACGCTGAAGCTTTCTTT.

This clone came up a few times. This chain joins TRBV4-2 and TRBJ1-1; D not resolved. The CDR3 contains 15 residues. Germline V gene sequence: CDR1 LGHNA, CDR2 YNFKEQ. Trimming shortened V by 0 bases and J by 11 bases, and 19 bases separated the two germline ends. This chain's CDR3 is CASSQEWRQSLLAFF. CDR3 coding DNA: TGTGCCAGCAGCCAAGAATGGAGGCAAAGCTTGCTCGCTTTCTTT.

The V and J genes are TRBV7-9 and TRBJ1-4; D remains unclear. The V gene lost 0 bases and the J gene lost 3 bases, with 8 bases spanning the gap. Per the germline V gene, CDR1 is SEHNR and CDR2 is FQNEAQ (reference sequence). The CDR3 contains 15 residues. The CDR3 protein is CASSLARQANEKLFF. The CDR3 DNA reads TGTGCCAGCAGCTTAGCCAGGCAAGCTAATGAAAAACTGTTTTTT. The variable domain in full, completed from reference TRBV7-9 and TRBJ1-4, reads DTGVSQNPRHKITKRGQNVTFRCDPISEHNRLYWYRQTLGQGPEFLTYFQNEAQLEKSRLLSDRFSAERPKGSFSTLEIQRTEQGDSAMYLCASSLARQANEKLFFGSGTQLSVL.

The CDR3, as DNA: TGTGCCAGCAGCTTACGAGTTAGCGGGGGGGTAGATACGCAGTATTTT. Protein: CASSLRVSGGVDTQYF. The chain is built from TRBV7-3 and TRBJ2-3; 11 positions match TRBD2. Trimming took 2 bases from V and 5 from J; bases not matched to a gene: 6. Germline values: CDR1 SGHTA, CDR2 FQGTGA. The CDR3 is 16 residues long.

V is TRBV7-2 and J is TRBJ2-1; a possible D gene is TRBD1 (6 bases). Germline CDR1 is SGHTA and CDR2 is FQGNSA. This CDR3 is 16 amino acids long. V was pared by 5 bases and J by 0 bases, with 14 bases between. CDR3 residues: CASSGQTLSSYNEQFF. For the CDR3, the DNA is TGTGCCAGCAGCGGACAGACCCTTAGCTCCTACAATGAGCAGTTCTTC.

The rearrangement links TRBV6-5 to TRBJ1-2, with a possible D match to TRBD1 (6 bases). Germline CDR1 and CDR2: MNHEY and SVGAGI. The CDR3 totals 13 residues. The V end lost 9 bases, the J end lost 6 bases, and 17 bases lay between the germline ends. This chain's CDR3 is CASHTGSWNGYTF. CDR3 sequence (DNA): TGTGCCAGTCATACAGGGTCCTGGAATGGCTACACCTTC.

DNA for the CDR3: TGCGCCAGCAGCCGGGGTACAGGGTTTTACACTGAAGCTTTCTTT. Its protein is CASSRGTGFYTEAFF. This sequence joins TRBV5-1 and TRBJ1-1; weak D call: TRBD1 (6 bases). The germline V gene has CDR1 SGHRS and CDR2 YFSETQ. The CDR3 has 15 residues. Trimming pared 4 bases from V and 3 bases from J, leaving 16 bases between.

CDR3 in amino acids: CASSLTAGGAFF. As DNA, the CDR3 is TGTGCCAGCAGCTTAACAGCAGGGGGAGCTTTCTTT. This rearrangement joins TRBV11-3 to TRBJ1-1, with TRBD1 matching over 7 bases. Germline CDR1 SGHNT, CDR2 YENEEA. This CDR3 region has 12 residues. After removal of 2 bases from V and 10 bases from J, the junction contained 4 bases not matched to a gene.

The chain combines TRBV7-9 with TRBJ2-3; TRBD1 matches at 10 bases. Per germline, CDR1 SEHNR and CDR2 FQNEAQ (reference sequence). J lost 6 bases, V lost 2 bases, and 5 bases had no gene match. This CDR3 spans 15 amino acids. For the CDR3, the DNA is TGTGCCAGCAGCTTAAGTGGACAGGGGGTGGATACGCAGTATTTT. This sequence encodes CASSLSGQGVDTQYF.

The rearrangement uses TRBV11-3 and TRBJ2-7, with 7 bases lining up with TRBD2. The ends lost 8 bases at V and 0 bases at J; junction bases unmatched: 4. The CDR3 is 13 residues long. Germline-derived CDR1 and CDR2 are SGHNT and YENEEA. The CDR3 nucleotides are TGTGCCAGCGGAGCGGGGCACTCCTACGAGCAGTACTTC. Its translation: CASGAGHSYEQYF.

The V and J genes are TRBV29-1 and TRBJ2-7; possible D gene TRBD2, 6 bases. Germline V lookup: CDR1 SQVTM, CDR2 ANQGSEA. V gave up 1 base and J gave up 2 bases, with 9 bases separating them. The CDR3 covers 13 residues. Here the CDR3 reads CSVEAGVPYEQYV. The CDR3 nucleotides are TGCAGCGTTGAAGCGGGGGTTCCCTACGAGCAGTACGTC.

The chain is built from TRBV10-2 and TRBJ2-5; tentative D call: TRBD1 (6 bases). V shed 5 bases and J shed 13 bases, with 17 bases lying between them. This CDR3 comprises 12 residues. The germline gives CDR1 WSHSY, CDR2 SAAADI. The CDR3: CASSMPGVGGYF. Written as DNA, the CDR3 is TGCGCCAGCAGTATGCCAGGGGTTGGGGGGTACTTC.